A single sample gave rise to the 15 T cell receptor beta chains below, sequenced in a study of CD8 T cells in ankylosing spondylitis. One entry per CDR3 protein, called by TCRdb with MiXCR from the 5' RACE reads. The data show approximately 300,000 distinct CDR3 sequences, 8% seen once. Notes on the study in general: There was a TCR beta motif, made of several highly homologous variants, that appeared characteristic of ankylosing spondylitis blood.

What these receptors recognize is not known. The source material was blood, either unsorted or a sorted T cell fraction (not recorded which). These receptors came from a male donor with ankylosing spondylitis.

This clonotype was seen ten or more times. The chain is built from TRBV5-5 and TRBJ2-1; D gene uncertain. The CDR3 runs 14 residues. V lost 3 bases and J 1 base, leaving 8 bases between the germline ends. CDR1 and CDR2 (germline): SGHKS, YYEKEE (reference sequence). The CDR3: CASSSQRSYNEQFF. DNA for the CDR3: TGTGCCAGCAGCTCTCAACGTTCCTACAATGAGCAGTTCTTC.

V and J are TRBV4-3 and TRBJ2-7; 7 nucleotides line up with TRBD2. V shed 1 base, J shed 3 bases, and the junction held 6 bases outside the gene matches. The length of the CDR3 is 15 residues. Germline V lookup: CDR1 LGHNA, CDR2 YSLEER. CDR3 nucleotide sequence: TGCGCCAGCAGCCAAGGTCTAGCGGCCGACTACGAGCAGTACTTC. This encodes CASSQGLAADYEQYF.

The chain carries TRBV29-1 and TRBJ1-5; the match to TRBD1 covers 8 bases. CDR1 and CDR2 (germline): SQVTM, ANQGSEA. This CDR3 comprises 12 residues. V trimming: 5 bases; J trimming: 4 bases; junction bases outside the gene matches: 1. CDR3 sequence (DNA): TGCAGCGTTTGGACAGGGAATCAGCCCCAGCATTTT. It specifies CSVWTGNQPQHF.

The V and J genes are TRBV28 and TRBJ1-1, with D unclear. The CDR3 is 16 residues long. In germline, CDR1 is MDHEN, CDR2 SYDVKM. Trimming shortened V by 3 bases and J by 0 bases, and 14 bases separated the two germline ends. CDR3 in DNA: TGTGCCAGCAGTTTTTGGGCCAGAAGGGTGAACACTGAAGCTTTCTTT. Translated, it gives CASSFWARRVNTEAFF.

This clonotype was detected many times. The chain is built from TRBV12-3 or TRBV12-4 and TRBJ2-1, with a weak D call TRBD1 (5 bases). This CDR3 has 15 residues. The V end lost 1 base, the J end lost 6 bases, and 13 bases lay between the germline ends. The CDR3 is CASSLGQGPGNEQFF. DNA of the CDR3: TGTGCCAGCAGTTTAGGCCAGGGCCCAGGCAATGAGCAGTTCTTC.

This clonotype was picked up many times. The chain has TRBV29-1 and TRBJ2-1; the D is unclear. The CDR3 spans 15 residues. Between the trimmed V and J ends, which lost 5 bases and 0 bases, there was a span of 14 bases. CDR1 and CDR2 from the germline V gene are SQVTM and ANQGSEA. Here the CDR3 reads CSVSPAVSSYNEQFF. Here the CDR3 DNA reads TGCAGCGTTTCCCCCGCGGTTTCCTCCTACAATGAGCAGTTCTTC.

V is TRBV18 and J is TRBJ2-7; TRBD1 matches at 10 bases. CDR1 and CDR2 (germline): KGHSH, LQKENI. This CDR3 region has 15 residues. Trimming took 6 bases from V and 5 from J; bases not matched to a gene: 10. The CDR3: CASSPSRDRGNEQYF. The CDR3 DNA reads as TGTGCCAGCTCGCCGAGCCGGGACAGGGGCAACGAGCAGTACTTC.

The chain couples TRBV7-2 to TRBJ2-4; 11 bases fit TRBD2. The CDR3 totals 14 residues. Germline V gives CDR1 SGHTA, CDR2 FQGNSA. J lost 8 bases, V lost 3 bases, and 3 bases had no gene match. The chain's CDR3 is CASSFTSGSDIQYF. The DNA for the CDR3 is TGTGCCAGCAGCTTTACTAGCGGGAGTGACATTCAGTACTTC.

The chain carries TRBV12-3 or TRBV12-4 and TRBJ2-1; 15 bases line up with TRBD2. Trimming cost V 6 bases and J 7 bases; bases outside gene matches: 4. The CDR3 is 15 amino acids. CDR3 protein: CASRPGTSGRNEQFF. For the CDR3, the DNA is TGTGCCAGCAGACCAGGGACTAGCGGGAGGAATGAGCAGTTCTTC.

This clonotype occurred many times. The genes are TRBV10-3 and TRBJ2-7; D gene ambiguous. This CDR3 region has 12 residues. CDR1 and CDR2 from the germline V gene are ENHRY and SYGVKD. V was clipped by 4 bases and J by 2 bases, with 6 bases between them. CDR3 nucleotides: TGTGCCATCAGTGGCCAGACCTACGAGCAGTACTTC. Residues: CAISGQTYEQYF.

This clonotype was seen only a few times. The CDR3 protein is CASSLTSGGGTDTQYF. CDR3 DNA sequence: TGTGCCAGCTCTCTGACCTCAGGGGGAGGCACAGATACGCAGTATTTT. The chain couples TRBV18 to TRBJ2-3; 7 positions agree with TRBD1. Germline values: CDR1 KGHSH, CDR2 LQKENI. The CDR3 has 16 amino acids. After removal of 6 bases from V and 1 base from J, the junction contained 10 bases not matched to a gene.

The chain carries TRBV4-3 and TRBJ2-1; 10 bases map to TRBD2. The CDR3 is made up of 15 amino acids. V shed 4 bases and J 5 bases; nucleotides not matched to a gene: 5. Germline V gene data show CDR1 as LGHNA and CDR2 as YSLEER. The CDR3 region is CASSLGTSENNEQFF. The CDR3 bases are TGCGCCAGCAGCCTCGGGACTAGCGAGAACAATGAGCAGTTCTTC.

This clonotype has a handful of counts. This chain connects TRBV29-1 to TRBJ1-1, with D possibly being TRBD1 (5 bases). The CDR3 consists of 13 residues. V lost 3 bases and J 2 bases, leaving 10 bases between the germline ends. Germline V gene sequence: CDR1 SQVTM, CDR2 ANQGSEA. CDR3 sequence: CSVDSRDNTEAFF. The CDR3 nucleotides are TGCAGCGTTGATAGTAGGGACAACACTGAAGCTTTCTTT.

In nucleotides, the CDR3 is TGTGCCAGCAGCCAAGGAGGCATCAACGCGGCCTACGAGCAGTACTTC. Translated, it gives CASSQGGINAAYEQYF. The J gene is TRBJ2-7, the V gene TRBV4-2; D is uncertain. The germline CDR1 and CDR2 sequences are LGHNA and YNFKEQ. The CDR3 length is 16 residues. Trimming cost V 1 base and J 2 bases, with 15 bases left between them.

The chain couples TRBV7-2 to TRBJ2-1; TRBD2 might be the D (6 bases). This CDR3 is built from 14 residues. CDR1 and CDR2 from the germline V gene are SGHTA and FQGNSA. Trimming stripped 5 bases from V and 5 bases from J, with 13 bases between. The CDR3: CASSLTGVHNEQFF. Here the CDR3 DNA reads TGTGCCAGCAGCCTCACGGGAGTGCACAATGAGCAGTTCTTC.